Listed here are 21 T cell receptor beta chains from one sample, sequenced in a study of blood T cell repertoires in COVID-19. The protocol was immunoSEQ multiplex PCR, while the TCRdb copy is restricted to in-frame clones and leaves out a portion. Of 100,000 to 150,000 clones listed, around 87% are singletons. The sample consisted of peripheral blood. These receptors were obtained from a man aged 50 to 59 with acute or convalescent COVID-19.

V gene TRBV7-2 combines with J gene TRBJ2-1, with 8 bases identical to TRBD2. The CDR3 totals 14 residues. With V trimmed by 5 bases and J by 8 bases, 8 bases remained unmatched. Per germline, CDR1 SGHTA and CDR2 FQGNSA. This CDR3 is CASSPGLAFDEQFF. In DNA form, the CDR3 reads TGTGCCAGCAGCCCAGGACTAGCCTTCGATGAGCAGTTCTTC.

There are a few counts of this clone. The chain carries TRBV18 and TRBJ2-4; D unresolved. Germline CDR1 KGHSH, CDR2 LQKENI. The CDR3 runs to 13 residues. Trimming stripped 3 bases from V and 8 bases from J, with 11 bases between. The CDR3: CASSPDNNYIQYF. In DNA, the CDR3 is TGTGCCAGCTCACCCGACAATAACTACATTCAGTACTTC.

This sequence joins TRBV6-5 and TRBJ2-3; D possibly corresponds to TRBD2 (8 bases). In germline, CDR1 is MNHEY, CDR2 SVGAGI. This CDR3 contains 14 residues. The V end was cut by 6 bases, the J end by 11 bases, with 21 bases between. The CDR3 bases are TGTGCCAGCAGAGGGACTAGGAGGGGGCAGGGGCAGTATTTT. Translating gives CASRGTRRGQGQYF.

This chain uses TRBV9 with TRBJ1-5; 10 nucleotides align to TRBD1. Per the germline V gene, CDR1 is SGDLS and CDR2 is YYNGEE. With 0 bases clipped from V and 0 bases from J, the junction kept 12 bases outside the gene matches. The CDR3 has 20 residues. CDR3 sequence reads: CASSVVGARDRGYSNQPQHF. Written as DNA, the CDR3 is TGTGCCAGCAGCGTAGTGGGGGCCCGGGACAGGGGTTATAGCAATCAGCCCCAGCATTTT.

The J gene is TRBJ1-2, the V gene TRBV6-1; 9 nucleotides line up with TRBD1. This CDR3 is built from 13 residues. Losses at the gene ends were 6 bases for V and 6 bases for J; bases not matched to a gene: 5. The germline CDR1 and CDR2 sequences are MNHNS and SASEGT. The CDR3 loop is CASRSDRGDGYTF. CDR3 coding DNA: TGTGCCAGCAGGTCTGACAGGGGGGATGGCTACACCTTC.

V and J are TRBV5-8 and TRBJ1-1; D call uncertain. The length of the CDR3 is 15 residues. CDR1 SGHTS and CDR2 YDEGEE come from the germline V gene. Trimming removed 2 bases from V and 1 base from J, with 12 bases in between. Here the CDR3 reads CASSFGVRSNTEAFF. The CDR3 DNA sequence: TGTGCCAGCAGCTTTGGCGTCAGGTCGAACACTGAAGCTTTCTTT.

V and J are TRBV24-1 and TRBJ1-5, with D unresolved. Germline V gives CDR1 KGHDR, CDR2 SFDVKD. Trimming left V 0 bases short and J 16 bases short, with 9 bases between. The CDR3 has 11 amino acids. The CDR3 is CATSDLYSLHF. The CDR3 nucleotides read TGTGCCACCAGTGATTTGTACAGCCTACATTTT.

The rearrangement links TRBV19 to TRBJ2-7, with a tentative D call TRBD1 (5 bases). CDR1 LNHDA and CDR2 SQIVND come from the germline V gene (reference sequence). This CDR3 comprises 14 residues. V was shortened by 4 bases and J by 5 bases, with 15 bases between the two germline ends. CDR3 DNA sequence: TGTGCCAGTAGTAACTACCCAGGGTCCCACGAGCAGTACTTC. As protein: CASSNYPGSHEQYF.

The chain links TRBV4-1 to TRBJ1-1; TRBD1 is a possible D gene (6 bases). V was cut by 2 bases and J by 6 bases, with 13 bases left in between. The CDR3 totals 14 residues. CDR1 is MGHRA, CDR2 YSYEKL, per germline. CDR3 DNA: TGCGCCAGCAGCCAAAGGGGGGGGAAGGCTGAAGCTTTCTTT. This encodes CASSQRGGKAEAFF.

The V gene is TRBV2, the J gene TRBJ2-2, with TRBD2 identical over 7 bases. CDR3 length equals 15 residues. CDR1 and CDR2 from the germline V gene are SNHLY and FYNNEI. V shed 9 bases, J shed 0 bases, and the junction held 7 bases outside the gene matches. CDR3 in DNA: TGTGCCAGTGGGGCCGGGAGGACGAACACCGGGGAGCTGTTTTTT. Translated, it gives CASGAGRTNTGELFF.

The V gene is TRBV19, the J gene TRBJ2-6, with 8 bases lining up with TRBD1. The CDR3 has 16 residues. Germline V gene sequence: CDR1 LNHDA, CDR2 SQIVND (reference sequence). Germline trimming cut 3 bases from V and 1 base from J; bases unmatched to any gene: 2. The CDR3 is CASSIRTGSGANVLTF. The DNA of the CDR3 is TGTGCCAGTAGTATTAGGACAGGGTCTGGGGCCAACGTCCTGACTTTC.

The chain joins TRBV3-1 (or the pseudogene TRBV3-2) to TRBJ2-7, with a possible D match to TRBD2 (6 bases). CDR1 and CDR2 from the germline V gene are LGHDT and YNNKEL (reference sequence). Trimming cost V 4 bases and J 3 bases, with 16 bases left between them. This CDR3 is 15 amino acids long. The CDR3 here is CASSRGGVDFYEQYF. For the CDR3, the DNA is TGTGCCAGCAGCCGAGGAGGGGTCGACTTCTACGAGCAGTACTTC.

The genes are TRBV5-4 and TRBJ2-7; TRBD2 matches 10 bases. Germline assignment: CDR1 SGHNT and CDR2 YYREEE (reference sequence). V lost 3 bases to trimming and J lost 7 bases; unmatched junction nucleotides: 7. The CDR3 covers 14 residues. CDR3 loop: CASSSLAGEGEQYF. The CDR3 DNA follows: TGTGCCAGCAGCTCTCTAGCGGGAGAAGGGGAGCAGTACTTC.

V is TRBV19 and J is TRBJ2-7; D ambiguous. The CDR3 loop spans 12 amino acids. The ends were cut back, 3 bases at V and 2 bases at J, with 5 bases in the middle. CDR1 LNHDA and CDR2 SQIVND come from the germline V gene (reference sequence). CDR3 loop: CASSMGPYEQYF. The CDR3 bases are TGTGCCAGTAGTATGGGCCCCTACGAGCAGTACTTC. Looking up the rest from reference TRBV19 and TRBJ2-7 gives the full variable domain: DGGITQSPKYLFRKEGQNVTLSCEQNLNHDAMYWYRQDPGQGLRLIYYSQIVNDFQKGDIAEGYSVSREKKESFPLTVTSAQKNPTAFYLCASSMGPYEQYFGPGTRLTVT.

J is TRBJ2-7 and V is TRBV4-3; TRBD2 agrees at 8 bases. The CDR3 is made up of 14 amino acids. V lost 4 bases and J lost 2; bases outside the gene matches: 4. Germline V gives CDR1 LGHNA, CDR2 YSLEER. Here the CDR3 DNA reads TGCGCCAGCAGCCTTGGGACTAGTCCCTACGAGCAGTACTTC. Encoded protein: CASSLGTSPYEQYF.

The CDR3 sequence: CASSYRAGNNEQYF. In nucleotides, the CDR3 is TGTGCCAGCAGCTACAGAGCGGGCAACAACGAGCAGTACTTC. This chain uses TRBV5-4 with TRBJ2-7; D may be TRBD2 (6 bases). The CDR3 extends over 14 amino acids. The V and J ends lost 3 bases and 5 bases respectively, with 15 bases between them. Germline CDR1 is SGHNT and CDR2 is YYREEE (reference sequence). Full variable domain (remainder filled in from reference TRBV5-4 and TRBJ2-7): ETGVTQSPTHLIKTRGQQVTLRCSSQSGHNTVSWYQQALGQGPQFIFQYYREEENGRGNFPPRFSGLQFPNYSSELNVNALELDDSALYLCASSYRAGNNEQYFGPGTRLTVT.

The count of this clone is one. This sequence joins TRBV30 and TRBJ2-7; 7 bases are shared with TRBD1. Trimming at V came to 2 bases and at J to 6 bases, leaving 4 bases not matched to a gene. CDR1 is GTSNPN, CDR2 SVGIG, per germline (reference sequence). CDR3 length: 12 amino acids. The CDR3 region is CAWSLTGSEQYF. The CDR3 DNA sequence: TGTGCCTGGAGTCTGACAGGGTCCGAGCAGTACTTC. The full variable domain, its missing parts supplied by reference TRBV30 and TRBJ2-7, is SQTIHQWPATLVQPVGSPLSLECTVEGTSNPNLYWYRQAAGRGLQLLFYSVGIGQISSEVPQNLSASRPQDRQFILSSKKLLLSDSGFYLCAWSLTGSEQYFGPGTRLTVT.

This clone has just one count. The chain joins TRBV11-2 to TRBJ2-7; D remains unclear. The ends were cut back, 2 bases at V and 3 bases at J, with 8 bases in the middle. The germline V gene has CDR1 SGHAT and CDR2 FQNNGV. The CDR3 spans 13 residues. This CDR3 reads CASSLPPYYEQYF. The CDR3 coding sequence is TGTGCCAGCAGCTTACCCCCCTACTACGAGCAGTACTTC.

The chain has TRBV19 and TRBJ2-6; weak D call: TRBD1 (5 bases). The CDR3 contains 15 residues. Trimming pared 1 base from V and 2 bases from J, leaving 6 bases between. Germline-derived CDR1 and CDR2 are LNHDA and SQIVND (reference sequence). DNA for the CDR3: TGTGCCAGTAGTATAGCAGGGACTGGGGCCAACGTCCTGACTTTC. It translates to CASSIAGTGANVLTF. The full variable domain, completed using reference TRBV19 and TRBJ2-6, is DGGITQSPKYLFRKEGQNVTLSCEQNLNHDAMYWYRQDPGQGLRLIYYSQIVNDFQKGDIAEGYSVSREKKESFPLTVTSAQKNPTAFYLCASSIAGTGANVLTFGAGSRLTVL.

The genes are TRBV5-1 and TRBJ2-7; 10 positions agree with TRBD2. The germline CDR1 and CDR2 sequences are SGHRS and YFSETQ. J was trimmed by 3 bases and V by 0 bases; bases with no gene match: 6. CDR3 length equals 16 residues. The CDR3 DNA reads TGCGCCAGCAGCTTGGCCGTTTTAGCGGGAGGCTACGAGCAGTACTTC. Residues: CASSLAVLAGGYEQYF.

The CDR3 here is CASSESSYNEQFF. CDR3 nucleotide sequence: TGTGCCAGCAGTGAGAGCTCCTACAATGAGCAGTTCTTC. This chain joins TRBV6-1 and TRBJ2-1, with D unclear. CDR3 length: 13 residues. With 3 bases removed from V and 0 bases from J, the gap between germline ends came to 3 bases. Germline CDR1 and CDR2: MNHNS and SASEGT.